These 25 T cell receptor beta chains originate from one sample sequenced in a study of blood T cell repertoires in COVID-19. Measured with immunoSEQ multiplex PCR; TCRdb has only the in-frame clones, and not every one. The sample consists of 150,000 to 200,000 clones, under 85% of them appearing once. The sample taken for sequencing was peripheral blood. These receptors all come from an elderly woman with acute or convalescent COVID-19.

The V gene is TRBV19, the J gene TRBJ1-6, with TRBD1 identical over 8 bases. CDR1 and CDR2 from the germline V gene are LNHDA and SQIVND (reference sequence). The CDR3 consists of 17 residues. V lost 2 bases to trimming and J lost 4 bases; unmatched junction nucleotides: 7. The CDR3 DNA reads as TGTGCCAGTAGTATACCTGGACAGGGCGCATATAATTCACCCCTCCACTTT. Protein sequence: CASSIPGQGAYNSPLHF. Together with reference TRBV19 and TRBJ1-6, the CDR3 gives the full variable domain: DGGITQSPKYLFRKEGQNVTLSCEQNLNHDAMYWYRQDPGQGLRLIYYSQIVNDFQKGDIAEGYSVSREKKESFPLTVTSAQKNPTAFYLCASSIPGQGAYNSPLHFGNGTRLTVT.

The V and J genes are TRBV5-1 and TRBJ2-3, with a tentative D call TRBD1 (6 bases). CDR1 SGHRS and CDR2 YFSETQ come from the germline V gene. This CDR3 has 16 residues. Trimming left V 4 bases short and J 3 bases short, with 18 bases between. In DNA, the CDR3 is TGCGCCAGCAGCAGAGAGTTCCTTACAGGGACAGATACGCAGTATTTT. Translating it yields CASSREFLTGTDTQYF.

Only one count was recorded for this clone. This chain links TRBV7-8 with TRBJ2-5; possible D gene TRBD1, 6 bases. This CDR3 is 15 amino acids long. Germline CDR1 is SGHVS and CDR2 is FQNEAQ. Trimming took off 7 bases at V and 5 bases at J, with 20 bases between the two ends. The CDR3 sequence is CASNSLSRGAETQYF. The CDR3 DNA is TGTGCCAGCAACTCACTATCCAGGGGCGCGGAGACCCAGTACTTC.

This clone appeared once. This chain connects TRBV19 to TRBJ1-3, with 7 bases that match TRBD1. The length of the CDR3 is 17 residues. J gave up 0 bases and V 3 bases, and 8 bases lay outside the gene matches. The germline gives CDR1 LNHDA, CDR2 SQIVND (reference sequence). The CDR3 is CASSIRDRPNSGNTIYF. DNA for the CDR3: TGTGCCAGTAGTATTAGGGACAGACCAAACTCTGGAAACACCATATATTTT.

The rearrangement links TRBV6-5 to TRBJ2-7, with TRBD2 matching over 8 bases. The ends lost 6 bases at V and 2 bases at J; junction bases unmatched: 6. This CDR3 is 14 amino acids long. Germline-derived CDR1 and CDR2 are MNHEY and SVGAGI. The CDR3 protein is CASRTAGGAYEQYF. CDR3 DNA sequence: TGTGCCAGCAGGACTGCCGGGGGGGCCTACGAGCAGTACTTC.

This clone has a handful of counts. The V and J genes are TRBV6-1 and TRBJ1-2; D is possibly TRBD1 (5 bases). This CDR3 region has 14 residues. The germline V gene has CDR1 MNHNS and CDR2 SASEGT. The germline V and J ends were trimmed by 2 bases and 9 bases, with 16 bases remaining between them. The DNA of the CDR3 is TGTGCCAGCAGTGAATGGACCGAGGGGAGGAGCTACACCTTC. It specifies CASSEWTEGRSYTF.

This rearrangement joins TRBV7-2 to TRBJ2-1; a weak D match, TRBD1 (6 bases). Germline lookup yields CDR1 SGHTA and CDR2 FQGNSA. This CDR3 contains 16 residues. Between the trimmed V and J ends, which lost 2 bases and 4 bases, there was a span of 15 bases. The CDR3 reads CASSLPLARGYNEQFF. CDR3 DNA: TGTGCCAGCAGCTTACCCCTAGCAAGGGGGTACAATGAGCAGTTCTTC.

This chain's CDR3 is CASSMRYNEQFF. The CDR3 DNA reads TGTGCCAGTAGTATGAGGTACAATGAGCAGTTCTTC. This rearrangement joins TRBV19 to TRBJ2-1; D not resolved. This CDR3 contains 12 residues. Germline V gene sequence: CDR1 LNHDA, CDR2 SQIVND (reference sequence). V was shortened by 3 bases and J by 4 bases, with 4 bases between the two germline ends.

The rearrangement uses TRBV9 and TRBJ1-1, with a possible D match to TRBD1 (5 bases). The germline gives CDR1 SGDLS, CDR2 YYNGEE. The CDR3 sequence is 12 residues long. Deletions cut 4 bases from V and 4 bases from J, with 8 bases between. In DNA, the CDR3 is TGTGCCAGCAGCCCCCAGGGCACTGAAGCTTTCTTT. This sequence encodes CASSPQGTEAFF.

The chain carries TRBV30 and TRBJ1-4; tentatively, D is TRBD1 (6 bases). V was trimmed by 4 bases and J by 8 bases, leaving 23 bases between them. Per the germline V gene, CDR1 is GTSNPN and CDR2 is SVGIG (reference sequence). CDR3 length: 16 residues. CDR3 loop: CAWTPSHRAVREKLFF. The CDR3 DNA reads TGTGCCTGGACGCCCTCCCACAGGGCGGTTCGAGAAAAACTGTTTTTT.

CDR3 coding DNA: TGTGCCAGTAGTATAGGGACAGGGGCCAACACCGGGGAGCTGTTTTTT. As protein: CASSIGTGANTGELFF. The V gene is TRBV19, the J gene TRBJ2-2; 9 bases agree with TRBD1. This CDR3 has 16 amino acids. V was clipped by 1 base and J by 2 bases; unmatched bases: 2. CDR1 and CDR2 from the germline V gene are LNHDA and SQIVND (reference sequence).

The rearrangement links TRBV2 to TRBJ1-1; D is unclear. V was cut by 8 bases and J by 8 bases, with 12 bases left in between. Germline V gene data show CDR1 as SNHLY and CDR2 as FYNNEI. The CDR3 spans 11 residues. For the CDR3, the DNA is TGTGCCAGCGATGAGCGAAGGGAAGCTTTCTTT. It yields the protein CASDERREAFF. Combining the CDR3 with reference TRBV2 and TRBJ1-1 gives the whole variable domain EPEVTQTPSHQVTQMGQEVILRCVPISNHLYFYWYRQILGQKVEFLVSFYNNEISEKSEIFDDQFSVERPDGSNFTLKIRSTKLEDSAMYFCASDERREAFFGQGTRLTVV.

This chain uses TRBV10-3 with TRBJ1-5, with D tentatively TRBD1 (5 bases). Trimming removed 8 bases from V and 3 bases from J, with 17 bases in between. This CDR3 has 15 amino acids. CDR1 is ENHRY, CDR2 SYGVKD, per germline. CDR3 DNA sequence: TGTGCCATCGCGGAGGGGCAGGGCGACAATCAGCCCCAGCATTTT. The encoded protein is CAIAEGQGDNQPQHF.

This chain joins TRBV5-6 and TRBJ2-2, with D possibly matching TRBD2 (6 bases). This CDR3 has 16 amino acids. Germline V gene data show CDR1 as SGHDT and CDR2 as YYEEEE. V gave up 0 bases and J gave up 0 bases, with 9 bases separating them. CDR3 sequence reads: CASSLGRGANTGELFF. CDR3 nucleotides: TGTGCCAGCAGCTTGGGGAGGGGCGCGAACACCGGGGAGCTGTTTTTT.

The chain employs TRBV11-2 and TRBJ2-7, with D maybe TRBD1 (5 bases). Trimming removed 2 bases at V and 5 bases at J, with 13 bases between. CDR1 and CDR2 (germline): SGHAT, FQNNGV. The CDR3 is made up of 14 amino acids. CDR3 bases: TGTGCCAGCAGCTTACTAGGGGAAAACCACGAGCAGTACTTC. Encoded protein: CASSLLGENHEQYF.

The chain recombines TRBV19 with TRBJ1-2; D remains ambiguous. The CDR3 runs to 15 residues. Germline V gene data show CDR1 as LNHDA and CDR2 as SQIVND (reference sequence). V dropped 1 base and J dropped 3 bases, with 12 bases sitting between them. The CDR3 protein is CASSIASGSHYGYTF. CDR3 DNA: TGTGCCAGTAGTATAGCCTCGGGGTCCCACTATGGCTACACCTTC.

V and J are TRBV19 and TRBJ1-6; tentatively, D is TRBD1 (5 bases). Germline assignment: CDR1 LNHDA and CDR2 SQIVND (reference sequence). The V end was cut by 1 base, the J end by 12 bases, with 13 bases between. The CDR3 is 14 amino acids. CDR3 DNA sequence: TGTGCCAGTAGTATAGTAGGCCGCGGGGGACCCCTCCACTTT. The encoded protein is CASSIVGRGGPLHF.

The chain carries TRBV5-8 and TRBJ2-7; 11 bases are a match to TRBD2. Per germline, CDR1 SGHTS and CDR2 YDEGEE. The length of the CDR3 is 18 residues. V shed 1 base, J shed 5 bases, and the junction held 14 bases outside the gene matches. CDR3 amino acids: CASSLLGTSGIPGNEQYF. The CDR3 DNA reads TGTGCCAGCAGCTTGTTAGGGACTAGCGGCATCCCGGGGAACGAGCAGTACTTC.

This clone was seen only once. This chain uses TRBV9 with TRBJ1-5, with TRBD1 matching 7 bases. The CDR3 loop spans 16 amino acids. The trim removed 3 bases at V and 0 bases at J, leaving 6 bases unmatched. Germline values: CDR1 SGDLS, CDR2 YYNGEE. CDR3 residues: CASSAGTAYSNQPQHF. In nucleotides, the CDR3 is TGTGCCAGCAGCGCCGGGACAGCTTATAGCAATCAGCCCCAGCATTTT. The whole variable domain, remainder taken from reference TRBV9 and TRBJ1-5, is DSGVTQTPKHLITATGQRVTLRCSPRSGDLSVYWYQQSLDQGLQFLIQYYNGEERAKGNILERFSAQQFPDLHSELNLSSLELGDSALYFCASSAGTAYSNQPQHFGDGTRLSIL.

This clone was picked up one time. As DNA, the CDR3 is TGTGCCTGGAGTCGAACCGGGACTAGCGGAGTAGATACGCAGTATTTT. This encodes CAWSRTGTSGVDTQYF. The chain links TRBV30 to TRBJ2-3, with 11 nucleotides matching TRBD2. CDR1 GTSNPN and CDR2 SVGIG come from the germline V gene (reference sequence). V dropped 2 bases and J dropped 5; count of bases not matched to a gene: 9. CDR3 size: 16 residues. Complete variable domain (other parts from reference TRBV30 and TRBJ2-3): SQTIHQWPATLVQPVGSPLSLECTVEGTSNPNLYWYRQAAGRGLQLLFYSVGIGQISSEVPQNLSASRPQDRQFILSSKKLLLSDSGFYLCAWSRTGTSGVDTQYFGPGTRLTVL.

The V and J genes are TRBV9 and TRBJ2-1; D is undetermined. Germline CDR1 and CDR2: SGDLS and YYNGEE. Trimming pared 0 bases from V and 10 bases from J, leaving 8 bases between. There are 12 residues in the CDR3. In DNA form, the CDR3 reads TGTGCCAGCAGCGTAGGGCAGACAGAGCAGTTCTTC. Translation gives CASSVGQTEQFF.

The chain links TRBV27 to TRBJ2-1, with 10 bases that match TRBD1. This CDR3 contains 15 residues. Germline lookup yields CDR1 MNHEY and CDR2 SMNVEV (reference sequence). V shed 5 bases and J 1 base; nucleotides not matched to a gene: 2. The CDR3 sequence: CASSEDRGSYNEQFF. The CDR3 nucleotides read TGTGCCAGCAGTGAGGACAGGGGGTCCTACAATGAGCAGTTCTTC.

The V and J genes are TRBV9 and TRBJ2-1; 9 bases are a match to TRBD2. Germline V gene data show CDR1 as SGDLS and CDR2 as YYNGEE. The CDR3 totals 16 residues. Trimming took 0 bases from V and 0 from J; bases not matched to a gene: 1. CDR3 bases: TGTGCCAGCAGCGTAGTAGCGGGGGCCTCCTACAATGAGCAGTTCTTC. It encodes CASSVVAGASYNEQFF.

The chain couples TRBV5-1 to TRBJ2-2; TRBD2 agrees at 7 bases. The CDR3 runs to 12 residues. Germline loops: CDR1 SGHRS, CDR2 YFSETQ. V gave up 6 bases and J gave up 5 bases; unmatched junction bases: 1. The CDR3 region has the DNA TGCGCCAGCATGCGGGAGACCGGGGAGCTGTTTTTT. This sequence encodes CASMRETGELFF.

The table lists this clone with many counts. The germline gene is not matched at one end of the junction; a read error may be the cause. The gene calls are TRBV18 and TRBJ1-2; 9 bases are a match to TRBD1. Germline CDR1 reads KGHSH; CDR2 reads LQKENI. This CDR3 has 14 amino acids. Here the CDR3 reads CASSPGQGNSGYTF. The CDR3 region has the DNA TGTGCCAGCTCCCCTGGACAGGGGAACTCTGGCTACACCTTC.